Listed here is a single T cell receptor beta chain. Its antigen is unidentified. This record belongs to a study of shared clonotypes between healthy human individuals. Study overall: CD4 naive cells filled three plates per donor, CD4 memory three, CD8 naive two and CD8 memory one. Study observations and caveats: Naive CD4 clonotypes overlapped across a few donors at 4.5% to 5.5%.

Trimming cost V 4 bases and J 1 base, with 14 bases left between them. The CDR3 extends over 15 amino acids. The V gene's germline CDR1 is LNHDA and CDR2 SQIVND (reference sequence). A deep-level run was used for the assay. Generated by immunoSEQ multiplex PCR, the TCRdb table keeps only in-frame clones and is missing some. The table lists a few million clones, less than 95% of them singletons, with approximately 0.4% in the top ten. The rearrangement links TRBV19 to TRBJ2-7; D perhaps matches TRBD1 (6 bases). This clonotype originated in a man younger than 35 in good health. Some clones in this sample may be carry-over from other donors' samples. Material for sequencing was naive CD4+ T cells from PBMCs. Subset indicated: CD45RA+ positively selected. CDR3: CASSTPGEKSYEQYF. DNA for the CDR3: TGTGCCAGTAGTACCCCAGGGGAGAAATCCTACGAGCAGTACTTC. Combining the CDR3 with reference TRBV19 and TRBJ2-7 gives the whole variable domain DGGITQSPKYLFRKEGQNVTLSCEQNLNHDAMYWYRQDPGQGLRLIYYSQIVNDFQKGDIAEGYSVSREKKESFPLTVTSAQKNPTAFYLCASSTPGEKSYEQYFGPGTRLTVT.